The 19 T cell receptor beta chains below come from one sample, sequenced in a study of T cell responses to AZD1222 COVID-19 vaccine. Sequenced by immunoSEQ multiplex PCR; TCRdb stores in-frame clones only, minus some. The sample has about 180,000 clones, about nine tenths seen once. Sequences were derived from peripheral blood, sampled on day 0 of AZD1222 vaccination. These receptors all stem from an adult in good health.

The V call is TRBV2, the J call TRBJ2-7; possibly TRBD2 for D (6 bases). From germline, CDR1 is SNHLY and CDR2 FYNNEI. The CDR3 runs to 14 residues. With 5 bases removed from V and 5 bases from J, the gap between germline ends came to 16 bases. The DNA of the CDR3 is TGTGCCAGCAGTACACCGGGACTTACCCACGAGCAGTACTTC. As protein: CASSTPGLTHEQYF.

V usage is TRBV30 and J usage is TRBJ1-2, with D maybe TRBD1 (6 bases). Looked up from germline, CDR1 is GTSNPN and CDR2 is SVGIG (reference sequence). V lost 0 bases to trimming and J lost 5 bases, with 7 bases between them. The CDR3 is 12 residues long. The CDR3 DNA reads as TGTGCCTGGAGTGTACAGGGTTATGGCTACACCTTC. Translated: CAWSVQGYGYTF. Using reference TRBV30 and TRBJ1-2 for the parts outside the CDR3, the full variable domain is SQTIHQWPATLVQPVGSPLSLECTVEGTSNPNLYWYRQAAGRGLQLLFYSVGIGQISSEVPQNLSASRPQDRQFILSSKKLLLSDSGFYLCAWSVQGYGYTFGSGTRLTVV.

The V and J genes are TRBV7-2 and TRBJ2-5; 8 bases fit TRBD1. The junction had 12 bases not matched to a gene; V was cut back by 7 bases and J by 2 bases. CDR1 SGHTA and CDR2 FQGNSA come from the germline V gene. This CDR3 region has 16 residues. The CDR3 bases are TGTGCCAGCACCGGGACAGGAAGGACGGGGCAAGAGACCCAGTACTTC. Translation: CASTGTGRTGQETQYF.

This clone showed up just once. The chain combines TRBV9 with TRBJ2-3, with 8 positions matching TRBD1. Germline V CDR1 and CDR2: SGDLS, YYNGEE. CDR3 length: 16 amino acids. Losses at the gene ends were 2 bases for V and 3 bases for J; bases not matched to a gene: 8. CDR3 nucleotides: TGTGCCAGCAGCGTTCAGACAGGGGCCTCAACAGATACGCAGTATTTT. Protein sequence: CASSVQTGASTDTQYF.

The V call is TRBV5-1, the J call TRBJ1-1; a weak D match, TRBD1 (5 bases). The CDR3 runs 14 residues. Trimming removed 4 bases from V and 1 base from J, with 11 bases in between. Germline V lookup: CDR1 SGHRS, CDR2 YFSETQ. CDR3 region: CASSPRTGNTEAFF. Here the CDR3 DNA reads TGCGCCAGCAGCCCCCGTACAGGGAACACTGAAGCTTTCTTT. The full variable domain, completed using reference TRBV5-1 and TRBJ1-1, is KAGVTQTPRYLIKTRGQQVTLSCSPISGHRSVSWYQQTPGQGLQFLFEYFSETQRNKGNFPGRFSGRQFSNSRSEMNVSTLELGDSALYLCASSPRTGNTEAFFGQGTRLTVV.

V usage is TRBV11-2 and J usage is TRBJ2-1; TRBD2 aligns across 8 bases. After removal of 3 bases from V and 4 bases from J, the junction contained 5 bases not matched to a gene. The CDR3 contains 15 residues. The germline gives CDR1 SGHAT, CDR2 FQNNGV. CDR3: CASSLERGQYNEQFF. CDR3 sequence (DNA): TGTGCCAGCAGCTTGGAGCGGGGGCAATACAATGAGCAGTTCTTC.

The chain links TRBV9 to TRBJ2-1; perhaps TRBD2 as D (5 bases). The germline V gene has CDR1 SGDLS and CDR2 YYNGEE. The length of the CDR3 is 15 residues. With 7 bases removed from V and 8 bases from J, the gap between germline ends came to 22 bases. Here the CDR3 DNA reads TGTGCCAGCCTCCCTCACGGTCTGACTATGGATGAGCAGTTCTTC. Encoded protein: CASLPHGLTMDEQFF.

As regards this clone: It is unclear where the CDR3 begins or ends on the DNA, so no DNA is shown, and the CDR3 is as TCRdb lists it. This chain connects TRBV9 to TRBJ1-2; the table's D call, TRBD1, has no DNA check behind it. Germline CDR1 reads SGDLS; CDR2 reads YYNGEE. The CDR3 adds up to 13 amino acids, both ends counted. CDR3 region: CASSVGTGSSNTF.

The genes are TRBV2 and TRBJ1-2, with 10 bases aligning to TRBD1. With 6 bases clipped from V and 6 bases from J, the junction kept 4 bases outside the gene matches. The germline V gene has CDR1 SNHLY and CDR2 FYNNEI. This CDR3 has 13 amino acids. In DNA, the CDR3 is TGTGCCAGCAGGGCGGACAGGGGGAATGGCTACACCTTC. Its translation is CASRADRGNGYTF.

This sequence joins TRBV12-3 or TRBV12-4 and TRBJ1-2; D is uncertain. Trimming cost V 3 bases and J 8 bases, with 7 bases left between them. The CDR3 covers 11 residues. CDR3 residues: CASSFFRGYTF. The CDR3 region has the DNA TGTGCCAGCAGTTTCTTTCGGGGCTACACCTTC.

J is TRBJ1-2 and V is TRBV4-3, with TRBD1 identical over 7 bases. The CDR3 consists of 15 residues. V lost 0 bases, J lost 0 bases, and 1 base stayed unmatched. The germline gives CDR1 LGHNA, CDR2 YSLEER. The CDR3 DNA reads TGCGCCAGCAGCCAAGAGGACAGGACTAACTATGGCTACACCTTC. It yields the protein CASSQEDRTNYGYTF.

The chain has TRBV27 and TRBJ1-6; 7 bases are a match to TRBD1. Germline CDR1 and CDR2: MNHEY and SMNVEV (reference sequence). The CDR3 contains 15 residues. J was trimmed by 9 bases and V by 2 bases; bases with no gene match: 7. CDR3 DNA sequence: TGTGCCAGCAGTTTAAGAGGGGGCGCAGGTTCACCCCTCCACTTT. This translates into CASSLRGGAGSPLHF.

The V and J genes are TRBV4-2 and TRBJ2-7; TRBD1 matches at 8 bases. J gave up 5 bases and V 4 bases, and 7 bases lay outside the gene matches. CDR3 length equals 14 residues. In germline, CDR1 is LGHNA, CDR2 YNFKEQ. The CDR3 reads CASSPGQESDEQYF. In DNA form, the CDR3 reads TGTGCCAGCAGCCCGGGACAGGAGAGCGACGAGCAGTACTTC.

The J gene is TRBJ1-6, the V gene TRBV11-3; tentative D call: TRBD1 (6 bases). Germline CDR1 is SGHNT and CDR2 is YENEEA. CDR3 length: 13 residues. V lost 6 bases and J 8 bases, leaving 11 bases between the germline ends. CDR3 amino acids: CASSLRQDSPLHF. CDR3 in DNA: TGTGCCAGCAGTCTAAGACAGGATTCACCCCTCCACTTT.

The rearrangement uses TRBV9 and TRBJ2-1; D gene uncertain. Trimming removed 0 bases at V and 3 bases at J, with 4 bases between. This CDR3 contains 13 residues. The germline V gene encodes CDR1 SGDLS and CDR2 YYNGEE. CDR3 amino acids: CASSVDLYNEQFF. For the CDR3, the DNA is TGTGCCAGCAGCGTAGATCTCTACAATGAGCAGTTCTTC.

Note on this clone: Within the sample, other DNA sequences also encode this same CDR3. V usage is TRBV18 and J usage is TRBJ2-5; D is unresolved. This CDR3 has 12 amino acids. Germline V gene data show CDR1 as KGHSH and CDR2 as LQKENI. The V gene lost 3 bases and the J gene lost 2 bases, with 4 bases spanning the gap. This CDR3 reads CASSPLQETQYF. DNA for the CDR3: TGTGCCAGCTCACCCCTACAAGAGACCCAGTACTTC. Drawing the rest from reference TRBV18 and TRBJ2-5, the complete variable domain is NAGVMQNPRHLVRRRGQEARLRCSPMKGHSHVYWYRQLPEEGLKFMVYLQKENIIDESGMPKERFSAEFPKEGPSILRIQQVVRGDSAAYFCASSPLQETQYFGPGTRLLVL.

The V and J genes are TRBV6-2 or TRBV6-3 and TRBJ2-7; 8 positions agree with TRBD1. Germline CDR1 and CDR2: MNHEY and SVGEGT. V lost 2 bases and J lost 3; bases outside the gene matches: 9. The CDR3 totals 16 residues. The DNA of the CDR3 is TGTGCCAGCAGTTACGCAAGGACAGGGTTTGACTACGAGCAGTACTTC. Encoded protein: CASSYARTGFDYEQYF.

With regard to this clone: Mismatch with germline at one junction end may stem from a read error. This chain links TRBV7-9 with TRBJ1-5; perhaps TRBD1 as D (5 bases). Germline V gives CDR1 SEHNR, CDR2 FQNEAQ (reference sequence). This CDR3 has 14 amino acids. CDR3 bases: TGTGCCAGCAGCTTAGGTGGGGTGCGACAGCCACAGCATTTT. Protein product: CASSLGGVRQPQHF.

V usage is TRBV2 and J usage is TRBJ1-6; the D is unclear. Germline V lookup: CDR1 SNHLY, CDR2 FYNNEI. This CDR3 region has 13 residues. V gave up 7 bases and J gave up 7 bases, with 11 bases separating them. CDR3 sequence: CASNPPGNSPLHF. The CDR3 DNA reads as TGTGCCAGCAATCCACCTGGAAATTCACCCCTCCACTTT.